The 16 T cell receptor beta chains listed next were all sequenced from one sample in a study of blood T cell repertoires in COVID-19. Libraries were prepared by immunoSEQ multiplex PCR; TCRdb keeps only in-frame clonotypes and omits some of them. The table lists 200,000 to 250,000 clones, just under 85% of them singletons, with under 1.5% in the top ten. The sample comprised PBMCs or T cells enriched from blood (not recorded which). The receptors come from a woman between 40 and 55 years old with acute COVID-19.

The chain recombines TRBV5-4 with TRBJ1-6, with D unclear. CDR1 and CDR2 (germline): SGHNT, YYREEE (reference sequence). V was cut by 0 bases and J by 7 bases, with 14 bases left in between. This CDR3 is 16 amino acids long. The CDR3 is CASSLDGSAGNSPLHF. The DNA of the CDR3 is TGTGCCAGCAGCTTGGACGGCTCAGCGGGGAATTCACCCCTCCACTTT.

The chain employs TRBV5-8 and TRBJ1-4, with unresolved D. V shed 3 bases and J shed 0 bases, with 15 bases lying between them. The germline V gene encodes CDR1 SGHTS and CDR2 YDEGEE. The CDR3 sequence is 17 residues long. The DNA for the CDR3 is TGTGCCAGCAGCTGGACTCCATCGGGAACAACTAATGAAAAACTGTTTTTT. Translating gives CASSWTPSGTTNEKLFF.

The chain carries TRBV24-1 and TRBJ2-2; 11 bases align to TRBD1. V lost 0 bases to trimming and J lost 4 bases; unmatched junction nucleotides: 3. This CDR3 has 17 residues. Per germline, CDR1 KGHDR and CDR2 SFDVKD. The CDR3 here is CATSDLGQGASTGELFF. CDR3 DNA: TGTGCCACCAGTGATTTGGGACAGGGGGCGAGCACCGGGGAGCTGTTTTTT.

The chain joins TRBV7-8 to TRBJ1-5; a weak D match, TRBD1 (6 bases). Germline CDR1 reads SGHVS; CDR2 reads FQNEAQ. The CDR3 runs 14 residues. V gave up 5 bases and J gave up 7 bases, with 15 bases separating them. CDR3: CASSPGTLGQPQHF. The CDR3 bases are TGTGCCAGCAGCCCGGGGACACTTGGCCAGCCCCAGCATTTT.

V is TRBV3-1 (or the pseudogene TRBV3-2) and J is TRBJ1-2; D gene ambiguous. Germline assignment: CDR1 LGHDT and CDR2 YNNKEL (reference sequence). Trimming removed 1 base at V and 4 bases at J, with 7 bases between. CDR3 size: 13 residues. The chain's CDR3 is CASSQGPSYGYTF. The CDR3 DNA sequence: TGTGCCAGCAGCCAAGGGCCCAGCTATGGCTACACCTTC.

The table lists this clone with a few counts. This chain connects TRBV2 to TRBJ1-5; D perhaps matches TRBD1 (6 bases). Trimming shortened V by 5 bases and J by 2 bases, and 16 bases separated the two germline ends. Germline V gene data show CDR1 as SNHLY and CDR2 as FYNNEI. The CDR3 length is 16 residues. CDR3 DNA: TGTGCCAGCAGTCGTATAGAACAGGGCCGCAATCAGCCCCAGCATTTT. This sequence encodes CASSRIEQGRNQPQHF.

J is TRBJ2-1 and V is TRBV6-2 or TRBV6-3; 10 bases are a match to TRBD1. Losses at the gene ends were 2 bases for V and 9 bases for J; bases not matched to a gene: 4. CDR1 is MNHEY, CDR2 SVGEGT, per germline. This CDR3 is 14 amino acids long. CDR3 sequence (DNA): TGTGCCAGCAGTTACACGACAGGGGGCTCTGAGCAGTTCTTC. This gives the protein CASSYTTGGSEQFF.

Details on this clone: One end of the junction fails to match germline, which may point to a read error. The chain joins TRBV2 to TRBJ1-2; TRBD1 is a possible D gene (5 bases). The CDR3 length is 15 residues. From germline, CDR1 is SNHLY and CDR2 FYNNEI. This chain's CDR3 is CASTEGTSGVRGYTF. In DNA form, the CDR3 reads TGTGCCAGCACTGAAGGGACTTCAGGAGTTCGAGGCTACACCTTC.

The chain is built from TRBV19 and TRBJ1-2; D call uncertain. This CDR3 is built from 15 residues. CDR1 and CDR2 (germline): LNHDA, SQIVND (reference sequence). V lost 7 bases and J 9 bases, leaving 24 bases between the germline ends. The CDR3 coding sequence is TGTGCCAGTACTGGAGGATTCTTACCATCGATTCGCTACACCTTC. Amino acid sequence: CASTGGFLPSIRYTF.

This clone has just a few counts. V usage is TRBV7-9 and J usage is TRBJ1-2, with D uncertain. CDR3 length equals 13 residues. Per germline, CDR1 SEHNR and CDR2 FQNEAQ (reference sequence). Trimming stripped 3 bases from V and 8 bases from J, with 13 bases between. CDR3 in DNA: TGTGCCAGCAGCTTTGGGCAATCTGACGGCTACACCTTC. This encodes CASSFGQSDGYTF.

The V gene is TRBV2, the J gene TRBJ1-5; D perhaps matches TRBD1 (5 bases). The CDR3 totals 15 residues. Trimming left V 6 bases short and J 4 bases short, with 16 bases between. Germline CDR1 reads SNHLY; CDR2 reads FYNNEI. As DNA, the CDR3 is TGTGCCAGCAGGACCGACGGTGGGGCTAATCAGCCCCAGCATTTT. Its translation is CASRTDGGANQPQHF.

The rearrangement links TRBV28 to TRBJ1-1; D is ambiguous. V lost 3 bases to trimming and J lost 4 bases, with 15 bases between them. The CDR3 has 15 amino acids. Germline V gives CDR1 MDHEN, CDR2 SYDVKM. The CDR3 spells CASSLSANLVTEAFF. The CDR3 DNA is TGTGCCAGCAGTTTGTCAGCGAACCTGGTCACTGAAGCTTTCTTT.

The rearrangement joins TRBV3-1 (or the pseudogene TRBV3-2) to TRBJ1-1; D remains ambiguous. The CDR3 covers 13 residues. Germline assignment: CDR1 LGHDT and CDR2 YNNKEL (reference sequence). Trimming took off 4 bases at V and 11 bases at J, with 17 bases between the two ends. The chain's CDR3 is CASSRREAGLAFF. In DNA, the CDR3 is TGTGCCAGCAGCCGGAGGGAGGCCGGGTTGGCTTTCTTT.

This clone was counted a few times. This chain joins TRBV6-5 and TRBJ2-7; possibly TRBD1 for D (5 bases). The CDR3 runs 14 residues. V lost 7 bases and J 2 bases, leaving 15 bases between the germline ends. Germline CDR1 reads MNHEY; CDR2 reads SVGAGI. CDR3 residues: CASISGYNPYEQYF. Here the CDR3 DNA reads TGTGCCAGCATATCAGGGTACAACCCCTACGAGCAGTACTTC.

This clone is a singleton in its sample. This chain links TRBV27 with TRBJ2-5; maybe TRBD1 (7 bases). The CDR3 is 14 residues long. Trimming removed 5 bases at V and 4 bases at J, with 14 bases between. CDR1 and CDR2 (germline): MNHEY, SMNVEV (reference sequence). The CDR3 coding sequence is TGTGCCAGCAGTCCGCGGGACAGCCGAGAGACCCAGTACTTC. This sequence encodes CASSPRDSRETQYF.

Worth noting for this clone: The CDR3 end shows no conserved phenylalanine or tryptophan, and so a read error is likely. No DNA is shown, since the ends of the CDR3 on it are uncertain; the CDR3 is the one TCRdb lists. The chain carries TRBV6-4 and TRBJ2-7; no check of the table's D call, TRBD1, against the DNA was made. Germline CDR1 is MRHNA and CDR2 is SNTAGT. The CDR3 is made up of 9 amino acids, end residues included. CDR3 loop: CASGLTGIL.